The 22 T cell receptor beta chains presented below share a single source sample, sequenced in a study of cytomegalovirus exposure and HLA in healthy donors. With 60 Vbeta and 13 Jbeta primers, the PCR was carried out. Repertoires were generated with immunoSEQ multiplex PCR, while TCRdb's copy carries only in-frame clones and drops some. The repertoire consists of over 65,000 clones, with approximately 81% occurring once and the leading ten covering just under 3%. The sample consisted of PBMCs. Source of these receptors: a woman aged 25 to 45 in good health and CMV-seronegative.

This chain uses TRBV28 with TRBJ1-5; D is unresolved. In germline, CDR1 is MDHEN, CDR2 SYDVKM. The ends were cut back, 4 bases at V and 9 bases at J, with 13 bases in the middle. CDR3 length: 13 residues. The CDR3 loop reads CASSSQSRGPQHF. The CDR3 nucleotides are TGTGCCAGCAGTTCCCAGTCTCGGGGGCCCCAGCATTTT.

This chain links TRBV6-6 with TRBJ2-7; D uncertain. CDR3 length: 15 amino acids. V shed 6 bases and J shed 0 bases, with 15 bases lying between them. Germline V gene sequence: CDR1 MNHNY, CDR2 SVGAGI (reference sequence). CDR3 amino acids: CASSTDRSLSYEQYF. The DNA for the CDR3 is TGTGCCAGCAGCACAGACCGATCCCTCTCCTACGAGCAGTACTTC.

The chain is built from TRBV7-9 and TRBJ1-4, with TRBD1 matching 9 bases. Germline V gene sequence: CDR1 SEHNR, CDR2 FQNEAQ (reference sequence). V lost 5 bases to trimming and J lost 7 bases; unmatched junction nucleotides: 8. The CDR3 covers 15 residues. The CDR3 DNA sequence: TGTGCCAGCAGCGAGGACAGGGGCAGGGGTGAAAAACTGTTTTTT. This encodes CASSEDRGRGEKLFF. Looking up the rest from reference TRBV7-9 and TRBJ1-4 gives the full variable domain: DTGVSQNPRHKITKRGQNVTFRCDPISEHNRLYWYRQTLGQGPEFLTYFQNEAQLEKSRLLSDRFSAERPKGSFSTLEIQRTEQGDSAMYLCASSEDRGRGEKLFFGSGTQLSVL.

J is TRBJ2-3 and V is TRBV6-1, with TRBD2 matching over 10 bases. With 1 base clipped from V and 5 bases from J, the junction kept 9 bases outside the gene matches. The germline V gene has CDR1 MNHNS and CDR2 SASEGT. The CDR3 runs to 17 residues. The CDR3 region is CASSEEIQRGGRDTQYF. As DNA, the CDR3 is TGTGCCAGCAGTGAAGAGATCCAGCGGGGGGGCCGAGATACGCAGTATTTT.

V gene TRBV30 combines with J gene TRBJ2-1, with a tentative D call TRBD2 (5 bases). The CDR3 is made up of 12 amino acids. V dropped 5 bases and J dropped 5 bases, with 10 bases sitting between them. CDR1 and CDR2 from the germline V gene are GTSNPN and SVGIG (reference sequence). The CDR3 sequence is CAWRSGNNEQFF. CDR3 DNA: TGTGCCTGGCGCTCGGGGAACAATGAGCAGTTCTTC.

This clone has just a few counts. The chain recombines TRBV5-8 with TRBJ2-5, with D possibly matching TRBD1 (6 bases). The germline V gene has CDR1 SGHTS and CDR2 YDEGEE. V gave up 3 bases and J gave up 3 bases, with 12 bases separating them. The CDR3 contains 14 residues. CDR3: CASSSWAGEETQYF. DNA for the CDR3: TGTGCCAGCAGCTCCTGGGCAGGGGAAGAGACCCAGTACTTC.

This rearrangement joins TRBV30 to TRBJ2-1; the D gene is possibly TRBD2 (6 bases). V was clipped by 4 bases and J by 6 bases, with 13 bases between them. Germline V CDR1 and CDR2: GTSNPN, SVGIG (reference sequence). CDR3 length: 13 amino acids. The CDR3 here is CAWTPGEVNEQFF. CDR3 coding DNA: TGTGCCTGGACACCGGGGGAGGTCAATGAGCAGTTCTTC.

The J gene is TRBJ2-2, the V gene TRBV10-3; 9 nucleotides agree with TRBD2. Losses at the gene ends were 2 bases for V and 4 bases for J; bases not matched to a gene: 11. Per the germline V gene, CDR1 is ENHRY and CDR2 is SYGVKD. This CDR3 is built from 18 residues. CDR3 in amino acids: CAISEIASGALPTGELFF. In DNA, the CDR3 is TGTGCCATCAGTGAGATCGCTAGCGGGGCTCTTCCCACCGGGGAGCTGTTTTTT.

This chain uses TRBV7-5 with TRBJ2-7; the table gives TRBD1 as D, unverified against the DNA. TRBV7-5 counts as a pseudogene. The CDR3 runs to 12 residues. DNA of the CDR3: TGTGCCAGAAGCTCCGGACAGGTAGAGCAGTACTTC. It encodes CARSSGQVEQYF.

In the case of this clone: A read error is likely, as this CDR3 ends without the conserved phenylalanine or tryptophan. Because the CDR3's place on the DNA is in doubt, the DNA is left out and the CDR3 is given as listed by TCRdb. The chain links TRBV28 to TRBJ1-1; the table's D call, TRBD1, was not checked against the DNA. The germline V gene encodes CDR1 MDHEN and CDR2 SYDVKM. Both ends counted, the CDR3 spans 17 residues. CDR3: CASSKRGRAEAFFGPPP.

J is TRBJ2-2 and V is TRBV5-1, with D possibly being TRBD1 (5 bases). V was cut by 1 base and J by 3 bases, with 7 bases left in between. The CDR3 sequence is 14 residues long. CDR1 is SGHRS, CDR2 YFSETQ, per germline. The CDR3, as DNA: TGCGCCAGCAGCTTGTCACAGGACACCGGGGAGCTGTTTTTT. It yields the protein CASSLSQDTGELFF.

The chain links TRBV2 to TRBJ1-4; perhaps TRBD1 as D (5 bases). CDR1 is SNHLY and CDR2 is FYNNEI in the germline V gene. The CDR3 totals 14 residues. Trimming cost V 7 bases and J 3 bases, with 12 bases left between them. Here the CDR3 reads CASKAAGANEKLFF. DNA of the CDR3: TGTGCCAGCAAGGCGGCGGGGGCTAATGAAAAACTGTTTTTT.

V and J are TRBV9 and TRBJ1-6; tentative D call: TRBD1 (5 bases). The germline CDR1 and CDR2 sequences are SGDLS and YYNGEE. This CDR3 spans 19 amino acids. Between the trimmed V and J ends, which lost 3 bases and 0 bases, there was a span of 19 bases. This CDR3 is CASSGRRGGGSSYNSPLHF. For the CDR3, the DNA is TGTGCCAGCAGCGGGCGTCGTGGGGGAGGAAGCTCCTATAATTCACCCCTCCACTTT.

The V gene is TRBV7-8, the J gene TRBJ1-6; 7 bases match TRBD1. Germline V CDR1 and CDR2: SGHVS, FQNEAQ. This CDR3 has 16 residues. V lost 4 bases, J lost 2 bases, and 5 bases stayed unmatched. The CDR3 sequence is CASSSDRVTYNSPLHF. DNA of the CDR3: TGTGCCAGCAGCTCCGACAGGGTCACCTATAATTCACCCCTCCACTTT.

The CDR3 DNA follows: TGTGCCAGCAGCTTAGATGAGGCCAGCACAGATACGCAGTATTTT. This sequence encodes CASSLDEASTDTQYF. The V call is TRBV11-2, the J call TRBJ2-3; D not resolved. Per germline, CDR1 SGHAT and CDR2 FQNNGV. This CDR3 has 15 amino acids. Deletions cut 0 bases from V and 0 bases from J, with 7 bases between.

The J gene is TRBJ1-3, the V gene TRBV7-2; 7 bases fit TRBD1. Germline CDR1 reads SGHTA; CDR2 reads FQGNSA. The V and J ends lost 4 bases and 4 bases, in that order; junction bases with no gene match: 7. This CDR3 is 15 amino acids long. The CDR3 reads CASSSQTGSGNTIYF. CDR3 bases: TGTGCCAGCAGCTCCCAGACAGGGTCAGGAAACACCATATATTTT.

The chain uses TRBV25-1 and TRBJ2-2, with TRBD2 as a possible D gene (7 bases). The CDR3 has 14 residues. The V gene's germline CDR1 is MGHDK and CDR2 SYGVNS. The germline V and J ends were trimmed by 8 bases and 3 bases, with 13 bases remaining between them. The CDR3 region is CASGGGHHTGELFF. The CDR3 DNA reads TGTGCCAGCGGGGGGGGACACCACACCGGGGAGCTGTTTTTT.

The chain employs TRBV5-1 and TRBJ1-4; the D gene is possibly TRBD1 (6 bases). V lost 2 bases, J lost 2 bases, and 13 bases lay in between. Germline V gene sequence: CDR1 SGHRS, CDR2 YFSETQ. The CDR3 has 16 residues. The CDR3: CASSLRGGHTNEKLFF. The CDR3 region has the DNA TGCGCCAGCAGCTTACGCGGGGGGCATACTAATGAAAAACTGTTTTTT.

The chain recombines TRBV9 with TRBJ1-1; the D is unclear. The length of the CDR3 is 16 residues. Germline V gene lookup returns CDR1 SGDLS and CDR2 YYNGEE. Trimming removed 2 bases at V and 0 bases at J, with 14 bases between. The CDR3 bases are TGTGCCAGCAGCGTTACAGATACCAGTTTGAACACTGAAGCTTTCTTT. This sequence encodes CASSVTDTSLNTEAFF.

Note on this clone: Germline and junction disagree at one end, which may indicate a read error. Other DNA sequences in the same sample also yield this CDR3. The chain uses TRBV30 and TRBJ2-4; 7 positions agree with TRBD1. CDR3 length equals 17 residues. Germline CDR1 is GTSNPN and CDR2 is SVGIG (reference sequence). For the CDR3, the DNA is TGCGCCTGGAGTAGGGACAGCCTTCCTTTAGCCAAAAACATTCAGTACTTC. Protein product: CAWSRDSLPLAKNIQYF.

The rearrangement uses TRBV2 and TRBJ1-1; 8 nucleotides match TRBD1. The trim removed 3 bases at V and 4 bases at J, leaving 7 bases unmatched. Looked up from germline, CDR1 is SNHLY and CDR2 is FYNNEI. The CDR3 extends over 15 amino acids. The CDR3 nucleotides are TGTGCCAGCAGTGACCAGGGGGCGCGAGGCACTGAAGCTTTCTTT. Its translation: CASSDQGARGTEAFF.

The gene calls are TRBV7-9 and TRBJ1-4; D is unresolved. CDR1 is SEHNR, CDR2 FQNEAQ, per germline (reference sequence). V gave up 1 base and J gave up 3 bases, with 6 bases separating them. The CDR3 is 14 amino acids. DNA of the CDR3: TGTGCCAGCAGCTTAGGGCAGGCTAATGAAAAACTGTTTTTT. Translation: CASSLGQANEKLFF.